This T cell receptor beta chain was recorded in a study of CD8+CD57+ T cells in acquired aplastic anemia. About the research overall: The DNA of sorted CD4+ and CD8+ cells averaged approximately 3.4 ug. Healthy donor CD4+ samples were sequenced to a depth that averaged approximately 9.9 million reads. General observations from the study: Some 31 CD8+ CDR3 sequences were shared between patients and controls. Levels of CD8+ Simpson's diversity were not significantly distinct in patients versus controls.

V was cut by 3 bases and J by 0 bases, with 11 bases left in between. The length of the CDR3 is 14 residues. Germline-derived CDR1 and CDR2 are SQVTM and ANQGSEA. Profiles of TCR beta VDJ and CDR3 were generated from a genomic DNA template. MiXCR, applied by TCRdb to the reads, yields one record per CDR3 protein. The table shows 98,000 or so distinct CDR3 sequences, with approximately 49% occurring only once. In regard to this clonotype: The target antigen is unknown.

Sequencing was carried out using sorted CD4+, CD8+, or CD8+CD57+ T cells (not recorded which) from PBMCs. The sequence came from a human donor in good health, serving as a control. The V and J genes are TRBV29-1 and TRBJ1-1; D uncertain. CDR3 coding DNA: TGCAGCGTTGATGTTGGGAGGATGAACACTGAAGCTTTCTTT. As protein: CSVDVGRMNTEAFF.